This record covers a single T cell receptor beta chain. This clone was recorded only once. Which antigen it targets is not known. The record has no base qualities; no much larger clone is one base away. The CDR3, cysteine through phenylalanine, is 17 amino acids long. The retained sequence is limited to the CDR3, 51 bases, with the frame set at the first base. Sequences KGHSH (CDR1) and LQKENI (CDR2) are obtained from the germline V gene. Trimming accounts for 5 bases at V and 7 bases at J, while the number of junction bases matched to no gene is 14. In total, 500 to 700 healthy bone marrow donors made up the cohort. Cohort members were all nominally healthy when sampled, although unrecorded immune exposures were likely present. The donor was CMV seropositive and belonged to the group of a few hundred seropositive cohort members. A peripheral blood sample was collected from each donor, and TCR beta sequencing was performed on peripheral blood mononuclear cells. Genomic DNA was extracted from the blood cell samples with the Qiagen DNeasy Blood Extraction Kit.

This sample is drawn from a study of cytomegalovirus exposure and HLA in healthy donors (TCRdb year 2017). Some background on the complete study: According to an earlier analysis of 550 to 750 of the donors, some 180 million T cells yielded over 100 million unique TCR beta sequences and about 300 Gb of sequence data. A later genetic analysis used genome-wide SNP genotypes for about three fifths of the 666 donors, treating that subset as a discovery cohort. Five DR-DQ haplotypes were treated as single units for association and clustering because of strong linkage in the cohort. An early release covering roughly 640 HLA-typed donors comprised about 320 gigabases of sequencing data and tens of millions of unique TCR sequences. Every discovery cohort repertoire had been produced on one sequencing platform. Both class I and class II loci were covered by HLA typing, at four-digit resolution. Among 300 to 450 genotyped donors of the cohort, an average of around 240,000 unique TCR beta nucleotide sequences were sequenced per donor, roughly 18% of them non-productive. Of the 300 to 400 genotyped donors, approximately 82% fell in the genetic ancestry cluster associated with self-reported Caucasian donors. The later analysis used no new phenotypic data to find candidate immune exposures, relying instead on TCR beta sequences and their occurrence across donors. In an earlier analysis of several hundred of the donors, high-throughput TCR beta sequencing was used to judge whether each TCR beta V gene segment behaved as functional or pseudogenic. In addition to the first cohort of around 670 subjects, a separate validation cohort of over 90 different subjects was used. The study was designed to test whether signatures of past pathogen exposure could be identified by cataloging public T cell receptors. Typing coverage differed by locus: A, B, C, DRB1 and DQB1 were typed in roughly 620-630 donors, DQA1 in 522, DPA1 in 606, and DPB1 in just under 490. A later analysis re-examined previously published TCR beta repertoires from 600 to 700 donors and added high-resolution HLA genotyping to investigate patterns of TCR occurrence. Donor age, sex, ethnicity and CMV serostatus were collected together with the repertoire data. High-throughput TCR immunosequencing, statistical association of individual TCRs with disease status, and machine learning were combined to predict cytomegalovirus infection status. The study profiled the T cell repertoires of fewer than 850 subjects by immunosequencing and related them to cytomegalovirus serostatus.

On the study overall, not on this receptor specifically: A later analysis found that HLA-associated TCR beta chains were more clonally expanded and had lower generation probabilities than equally common non-associated chains. Sequencing depth was assumed to be roughly uniform across donors in the presence/absence analyses, though that assumption may not hold. According to the authors, the approach could potentially be generalized to other disease states and immunological phenotypes. In a later genetic analysis, fewer N-insertions in productive TCRs were reported among donors in an Asian-associated ancestry cluster than the approximately 710-donor mean. A further reported finding was that TCR beta sequences accurately predicted the HLA-A and HLA-B alleles for most subjects in the first cohort. When HLA alleles, especially DR and DQ, strongly co-occurred, TCR associations were difficult to assign to individual alleles. According to a later analysis, most CMV-associated TCR beta chains appeared to be HLA-restricted, and the HLA associations seemed to be driven largely by CMV exposure. The study listed 150 to 200 TCR beta chains as associated with cytomegalovirus. Cytomegalovirus status was reported to be diagnosed by the classifier with high specificity and sensitivity in both the original and validation cohorts. The earlier analysis of 587 of the donors excluded around 17 rarely observed V segments, including chromosome 9 orphons, because counts were too low. At a false discovery rate of 0.05, a later analysis linked about 17,000 TCR beta sequences to specific HLA alleles. In vitro tests confirmed that a few of the cytomegalovirus-associated TCR beta chains recognize cytomegalovirus antigens. Most TCR sequences were seen in very few donors, while some public TCRs were found in many individuals. According to a later analysis, parvovirus B19, influenza, CMV and Epstein-Barr virus appeared linked to several top co-occurrence clusters. A cluster of highly shared sequence variants was judged likely to be a technical artifact of the sequencing pipeline. According to a later analysis, TCR association rates differed among HLA loci, with DRB1 alleles showing the most associated TCRs and HLA-C alleles showing the fewest. Because HLA typing was missing for some donors at each locus, association tests included only the typed subset. Only TCR beta chains were sequenced in this cohort, and the absence of alpha or paired-chain data limited detectable features. Immune exposure information for the cohort was limited to CMV serostatus. In an earlier analysis of more than 450 of the donors, most TCR beta V segments were observed in productive rearrangements about 87% or about 30% of the time, broadly matching IMGT annotations. V-gene and J-gene trimming of TCR beta chains was associated with a missense DCLRE1C variant in a later genetic analysis, and the association was replicated in an independent cohort. Some IMGT-functional V segments, including TRBV6-2 and TRBV6-3, could not be distinguished by the 87-base-pair reads and were therefore excluded. Correlated functional status among segregating V segments might be attributable to linkage disequilibrium, but an unknown experimental factor could not be ruled out.

Library method: the immunoSEQ multiplex PCR assay. The multiplex PCR relied on a mix of 60 forward primers for TCR Vbeta segments and 13 reverse primers for TCR Jbeta segments. The CDR3 region of rearranged TCR beta genes was amplified from genomic DNA by a multiplex PCR assay. The amplified TCR beta libraries were sequenced on the Illumina HiSeq System as 87-base-pair reads. The authors processed their data as follows. A later analysis counted 65 million to 90 million unique TCR beta chains across the 670 or so repertoires, and some 12 million of these chains were shared by at least two donors. A nearest-neighbor algorithm error-corrected the raw reads and collapsed the reads into unique sequences, merging closely related sequences to remove PCR and sequencing errors. To assign V, D and J gene segments, CDR3 sequences were aligned to IMGT reference sequences. Each retained sequence needed at least a six-nucleotide match to both a V gene segment and a J gene segment. A rearrangement was called productive if the CDR3 had no stop codons and remained in frame with V and J, and every other rearrangement was called non-productive. Following IMGT convention, CDR3 was defined as the stretch from the second conserved V-encoded cysteine to the conserved J-encoded phenylalanine. The earlier analysis of about 610 of the donors excluded sequences that lacked an unambiguous match to a single V gene segment. In an earlier analysis of 587 of the donors, V segments were called functional above 56.7% productive rearrangements and were called segregating when the between-donor standard deviation exceeded 5%. To diagnose cytomegalovirus status from the catalog of TCR beta chain sequences, a statistical classification framework was built. V and J gene assignment, in a later analysis, came from comparing TCR nucleotide sequences with IMGT/GENE-DB human TR gene sequences. A later analysis assigned CDR3 sequences and most-parsimonious VDJ recombination scenarios with the TCRdist pipeline. In a later analysis, each TCR beta chain was defined by its CDR3 amino acid sequence together with its V-gene family, and reads without a unique V-gene family were excluded. In a later analysis, some 600 highly shared, low-generation-probability nucleotide sequences were removed to address suspected cross-contamination and a sequencing artifact. A later analysis calculated a clonal expansion index for each public chain from normalized within-repertoire ranks of inferred template counts. Generation probabilities in a later analysis came from a VDJ recombination model fitted to out-of-frame rearrangements, and those results were checked against IGoR. In a later analysis, TCR-TCR, TCR-HLA and TCR-CMV co-occurrence was scored with hypergeometric tests, and a repertoire-size bias correction was applied to TCR pairs. A later analysis estimated false discovery rates by permuting HLA or CMV assignments 20 times. In a later analysis, co-occurring TCRs were grouped using DBSCAN, with TCRdist sequence similarity added in when clustering inside HLA-allele-positive subsets. Repertoires with fewer than 30,000 or more than 120,000 public chains were left out of co-occurrence clustering, as were about 5 repertoires with anomalous nucleotide sharing. TCRdb's version of the immuneACCESS table is confined to in-frame rearrangements and falls short of the full clone set. An unresolved V gene accounts for under half of the shortfall where checked; the remainder is of unknown origin. The DNA was the basis for D and trimming; V, J and clone size are from that table. This sample is represented by about 170,000 clones; around 84% of them were singletons. The ten largest account for approximately 2.5% of the sample.

The V and J genes are TRBV18 and TRBJ2-1, and 10 bases in between align with TRBD2. The specimen was PBMCs. The TCR originated in a young man in good health and CMV-seropositive. CDR3 sequence: CASSAQAGLAGANEQFF. The DNA is TGTGCCAGCTCAGCGCAAGCTGGCCTAGCGGGAGCAAATGAGCAGTTCTTC.